The following is a TCR beta chain sequence with its context. Its cognate antigen has yet to be identified. No clone much larger than this one lies a single base away; base qualities are absent. Read against the paper, the sample's time point label means: cycle 1 day 1 (C1D1), immediately before nivolumab initiation. Every trial patient had relapsed following autologous stem cell transplantation, and prior brentuximab vedotin exposure was what differed among cohorts A, B and C. The trial cohort comprised roughly 50 patients with relapsed/refractory classical Hodgkin lymphoma whose best overall responses were complete response, partial response or progressive disease. Single-agent nivolumab was administered to trial patients in the multi-cohort phase II CheckMate 205 trial. An independent review committee assessed best overall response by applying the 2007 International Working Group response criteria. Trial PBMCs were collected immediately before nivolumab initiation (C1D1) and during therapy at cycle 2 day 1 and cycle 4 day 1. After peripheral blood was drawn into 8 mL Vacutainer Cell Preparation Tubes, PBMCs were isolated by centrifugation and then cryopreserved.

This entry comes from a study of PD-1 blockade in classical Hodgkin lymphoma (dated by TCRdb to the early 2020s). Broadly, across the study: Nivolumab dosing was 3 mg/kg intravenously every 2 weeks, continuing until either disease progression or unacceptable toxicity. To define a peripheral blood immune signature of response to PD-1 blockade in classical Hodgkin lymphoma, the study combined TCR beta sequencing with CyTOF. What the authors observed across the whole study: Only a single clinical trial cohort was studied, and what caused the repertoire differences, possibly disease activity or prior therapy, remained undefined. Among trial patients, those achieving complete response had baseline diversity similar to that of newly diagnosed patients, while diversity was significantly lower in partial responders and progressors. Lower diversity was observed in patients in whom nivolumab was started less than 1 year after ASCT, and these patients were excluded from later analyses so that confounding by immune reconstitution would be avoided. Newly diagnosed patients were reported to have lower baseline TCR diversity than healthy donors, and relapsed/refractory patients were reported to have lower baseline TCR diversity still. CD4+ but not CD8+ TCR diversity rose significantly by C4D1 (p=0.0027 vs p=0.16), most apparent in complete responders (p=0.02).

V and J lose 0 bases and 3 bases, and a span of 29 bases separates them. According to the germline V gene, CDR1 reads SGHRS and CDR2 reads YFSETQ. From the cysteine up to the phenylalanine, the CDR3 has a length of 21 residues. The sequence is cut down to CDR3 DNA, 63 bases in frame from base 1. The Qiagen DNeasy kit was used to extract genomic DNA from unsorted PBMCs and from the negatively selected CD4+ and CD8+ fractions. Using primers that anneal to V and J segments, immunoSEQ multiplex PCR amplified the TCR beta CDR3 regions. A synthetic immune receptor repertoire was used to minimize amplification bias, and remaining bias was computationally removed after sequencing. The authors' analysis ran thus. Custom Python scripts were used to quantify repertoire diversity as the Shannon entropy index. Unsorted, CD4+ and CD8+ repertoires were analyzed separately, except in combined analyses where CD4+ and CD8+ sequences were merged in silico. Clonal expansion was defined as a frequency increase of at least 2-fold after treatment compared with C1D1, and clones undetected at baseline were assigned a pseudocount of 0.5. Clones with 0 or 1 copy at C1D1 were defined as singleton clones, while clones with 2 or more copies were defined as non-singleton clones. Clones expanded in unsorted samples were labelled as CD4+, CD8+ or unknown by matching protein sequences in sorted samples from the same patient. Wilcoxon tests were applied to paired samples to test diversity changes from C1D1 to C4D1. In TCRdb, the immuneACCESS table is reduced to in-frame sequences with V and J assigned. These tables do not hold every clone; where another copy was compared, an unresolved V gene accounts for under half, and the others remain unexplained. That table furnishes V, J and clone size, whereas the DNA furnished D and trimming. Here the sample has around 40,000 clones; under 75% occur a single time. In total, the top ten clones hold 3% to 3.5% of the sample.

Recombination connected TRBV5-1 to TRBJ2-3, with TRBD2 tentatively as D gene (6 bases match). This TCR came from a human donor with classical Hodgkin lymphoma. Sequenced here: peripheral blood mononuclear cells (PBMCs), sampled at baseline. The DNA sequence reads TGCGCCAGCAGCTTGGCCGTACAGGCGAACGGCGACGGGAGCGGGACAGATACGCAGTATTTT. This gives the protein CASSLAVQANGDGSGTDTQYF.